This T cell receptor (beta chain) was identified in a study of molecular identifiers for immune sequencing clone quantification. The V gene's germline CDR1 is LGHNA and CDR2 YSLEER. This CDR3 region has 16 residues. The V end was cut by 0 bases, the J end by 2 bases, with 14 bases between. MiXCR, applied by TCRdb to the PCR reads, yields one record per CDR3 protein. This table has roughly 300,000 distinct CDR3 sequences, roughly 24% appearing once. The chain has TRBV4-3 and TRBJ2-7, with a weak D call TRBD1 (5 bases). Sequencing was done on a sample of naive CD8+ T cells from blood, with Jurkat cell RNA spiked in. Indicated subset: FACS-sorted CD8+CD4-CCR7+CD45RA+ naive T cells. The origin of this receptor is a human donor in good health. Some libraries in this study had Jurkat cell RNA spiked in. As DNA, the CDR3 is TGCGCCAGCAGCCAAGATACAGGAACACCGACCTACGAGCAGTACTTC. It specifies CASSQDTGTPTYEQYF.